A single sample gave rise to the 24 T cell receptor beta chains below, sequenced in a study of CDR3 diversity in severe acne. TCRdb reanalysed the PCR reads using MiXCR and keeps one entry per CDR3 protein. This table has approximately 97,000 distinct CDR3 sequences, 51% appearing once. The sequenced material came from blood. The receptors were sampled from a male donor with acne.

This clonotype turned up a few times. This chain joins TRBV9 and TRBJ2-7, with 13 bases identical to TRBD2. Germline-derived CDR1 and CDR2 are SGDLS and YYNGEE. This CDR3 spans 16 amino acids. V shed 4 bases, J shed 2 bases, and the junction held 6 bases outside the gene matches. This CDR3 is CASSPGTSGKAYEQYF. The CDR3 DNA reads TGTGCCAGCAGCCCAGGGACTAGCGGGAAGGCCTACGAGCAGTACTTC.

This clonotype was observed once. The chain carries TRBV7-8 and TRBJ2-5; 7 bases are a match to TRBD2. CDR1 and CDR2 from the germline V gene are SGHVS and FQNEAQ. V lost 2 bases and J lost 1; bases outside the gene matches: 7. The CDR3 runs to 16 residues. CDR3 in DNA: TGTGCCAGCAGCTTATTGTTGCGGGAGCTCCAAGAGACCCAGTACTTC. Its protein is CASSLLLRELQETQYF. The full variable domain, rest sourced from reference TRBV7-8 and TRBJ2-5, is GAGVSQSPRYKVAKRGQDVALRCDPISGHVSLFWYQQALGQGPEFLTYFQNEAQLDKSGLPSDRFFAERPEGSVSTLKIQRTQQEDSAVYLCASSLLLRELQETQYFGPGTRLLVL.

This clonotype was found a few times. The chain uses TRBV20-1 and TRBJ2-1, with TRBD2 identical over 12 bases. CDR3 size: 16 residues. The germline V gene has CDR1 DFQATT and CDR2 SNEGSKA (reference sequence). V gave up 1 base and J gave up 6 bases; unmatched junction bases: 7. CDR3 coding DNA: TGCAGTGCTAGAGGGACTAGCGGGATTCTAGCCAATGAGCAGTTCTTC. As protein: CSARGTSGILANEQFF.

On this clonotype itself: This sequence may be a read error, since a much larger clone differs from it by one base. J is TRBJ1-1 and V is TRBV3-1; D unresolved. CDR1 is LGHDT, CDR2 YNNKEL, per germline (reference sequence). The CDR3 extends over 14 amino acids. The CDR3, as DNA: TGTGCCAGCAGTTTAGCCGGGAAGAACACTGAAGCTTCCTTT. It codes for CASSLAGKNTEASF.

The chain carries TRBV5-6 and TRBJ2-7; 7 bases align to TRBD2. Looked up from germline, CDR1 is SGHDT and CDR2 is YYEEEE. There are 14 residues in the CDR3. J gave up 4 bases and V 1 base, and 5 bases lay outside the gene matches. This CDR3 is CASSLIGGRYEQYF. CDR3 nucleotides: TGTGCCAGCAGCTTGATCGGCGGGAGATACGAGCAGTACTTC.

With regard to this clonotype: It may be a read error: a sequence one base away is much more abundant. The V call is TRBV19, the J call TRBJ2-7; D unclear. This CDR3 region has 15 residues. CDR1 LNHDA and CDR2 SQIVND come from the germline V gene (reference sequence). The CDR3 sequence is CAGSPRYVVIGEQYF. The DNA of the CDR3 is TGTGCCGGTAGTCCCCGGTATGTAGTGATCGGAGAGCAGTACTTC.

In regard to this clonotype: A read error may produce the germline difference seen at one junction end. The chain employs TRBV2 and TRBJ2-3; no clear D. CDR1 SNHLY and CDR2 FYNNEI come from the germline V gene. This CDR3 has 11 residues. CDR3 amino acids: CASSQLDTQCF. CDR3 DNA: TGTGCCAGCAGCCAGCTCGATACGCAGTGTTTT.

Concerning this clonotype: Without the conserved terminal phenylalanine or tryptophan, this CDR3 likely stems from a read error. This chain links TRBV25-1 with TRBJ2-7; TRBD1 matches at 9 bases. V trimming: 1 base; J trimming: 4 bases; junction bases outside the gene matches: 11. Germline assignment: CDR1 MGHDK and CDR2 SYGVNS. This CDR3 spans 17 amino acids. CDR3 nucleotides: TGTGCCAGCAGTGAATCCCCCGCGGACAGGGGCTCGTACGAGCAGTACTCC. It translates to CASSESPADRGSYEQYS.

This clonotype has a count of ten or more. This chain joins TRBV20-1 and TRBJ2-3, with a weak D call TRBD1 (6 bases). V shed 7 bases and J shed 1 base, with 15 bases lying between them. The CDR3 sequence is 14 residues long. Germline CDR1 DFQATT, CDR2 SNEGSKA (reference sequence). CDR3 DNA sequence: TGCAGTGTTTGGGGGCAGGCCCGCACAGATACGCAGTATTTT. Its translation is CSVWGQARTDTQYF.

The sample holds many counts of this clonotype. V gene TRBV10-1 combines with J gene TRBJ1-6, with a weak D call TRBD1 (5 bases). Germline V gene sequence: CDR1 WNHNN, CDR2 SYGVQD (reference sequence). V shed 7 bases and J shed 5 bases, with 12 bases lying between them. The CDR3 consists of 14 residues. The CDR3 nucleotides read TGCGCCAGCACCCCCGGGACGGATAATTCACCCCTCCACTTT. Protein product: CASTPGTDNSPLHF.

About this clonotype itself: One base away lies a much larger clone, so this may be a sequencing read error. This rearrangement joins TRBV9 to TRBJ1-1, with D possibly TRBD1 on 6 matching bases. V lost 0 bases and J 8 bases, leaving 11 bases between the germline ends. The CDR3 totals 13 residues. Per the germline V gene, CDR1 is SGDLS and CDR2 is YYNGEE. CDR3 DNA sequence: TGTGCCAGCAGCGTAGATCAGGGGCGGGAAGCTTTCTTT. This translates into CASSVDQGREAFF.

This chain joins TRBV16 and TRBJ1-5, with no clear D. CDR1 is KGHSY and CDR2 is FQNENV in the germline V gene. V shed 7 bases and J shed 1 base, with 14 bases lying between them. The length of the CDR3 is 15 residues. CDR3 loop: CASTDSGGSNQPQHF. The CDR3, as DNA: TGTGCCAGCACCGACTCGGGTGGGAGCAATCAGCCCCAGCATTTT.

The chain carries TRBV20-1 and TRBJ1-1, with 10 bases lining up with TRBD1. Trimming cost V 6 bases and J 5 bases; bases outside gene matches: 18. The CDR3 contains 17 residues. Germline-derived CDR1 and CDR2 are DFQATT and SNEGSKA (reference sequence). This chain's CDR3 is CSAPTNSPTGGRTEAFF. Here the CDR3 DNA reads TGCAGTGCCCCCACTAATTCCCCGACAGGGGGCAGGACTGAAGCTTTCTTT.

This clonotype was recorded many times. The chain has TRBV5-6 and TRBJ1-6, with D unresolved. CDR1 and CDR2 from the germline V gene are SGHDT and YYEEEE. V was pared by 6 bases and J by 4 bases, with 5 bases between. This CDR3 is built from 12 residues. In DNA form, the CDR3 reads TGTGCCAGCAAGGGATATAATTCACCCCTCCACTTT. This codes for CASKGYNSPLHF.

The chain uses TRBV6-5 and TRBJ2-5; D gene unclear. The V gene's germline CDR1 is MNHEY and CDR2 SVGAGI. V lost 0 bases and J lost 1, with 9 bases in between. The CDR3 covers 15 residues. The CDR3 DNA sequence: TGTGCCAGCAGTTACTCGAATCCGAGCCAAGAGACCCAGTACTTC. Translating it yields CASSYSNPSQETQYF.

Turning to this clonotype: The germline gene is not matched at one end of the junction; a read error may be the cause. The chain links TRBV4-1 to TRBJ1-4; D ambiguous. The CDR3 extends over 17 amino acids. Looked up from germline, CDR1 is MGHRA and CDR2 is YSYEKL. The CDR3 loop reads CASSQGAAFSTDEKLFF. CDR3 sequence (DNA): TGCGCCAGCAGCCAAGGGGCAGCCTTTTCAACTGATGAAAAACTGTTTTTT.

This clonotype has only one observation. A much larger clone is a single base away; this may be a read error. The conserved final phenylalanine or tryptophan is absent from the CDR3, which likely points to a read error. The chain has TRBV11-3 and TRBJ2-7, with D possibly being TRBD1 (6 bases). The CDR3 is 13 amino acids. V lost 2 bases to trimming and J lost 5 bases, with 10 bases between them. Germline assignment: CDR1 SGHNT and CDR2 YENEEA. This CDR3 reads CASSLHTGNEQYI. The CDR3 coding sequence is TGTGCCAGCAGCTTACACACAGGGAACGAGCAGTACATC.

This clonotype was picked up many times. The chain uses TRBV7-2 and TRBJ2-2, with D possibly being TRBD2 (6 bases). Deletions cut 2 bases from V and 5 bases from J, with 15 bases between. This CDR3 has 16 amino acids. The V gene's germline CDR1 is SGHTA and CDR2 FQGNSA. The CDR3 reads CASSLRSAGNTGELFF. The CDR3 nucleotides read TGTGCCAGCAGCTTAAGGTCCGCGGGAAATACCGGGGAGCTGTTTTTT.

V and J are TRBV7-3 and TRBJ2-5; 9 bases line up with TRBD1. Germline CDR1 SGHTA, CDR2 FQGTGA. J lost 5 bases, V lost 4 bases, and 8 bases had no gene match. CDR3 length: 15 amino acids. The CDR3 DNA is TGTGCCAGCAGCTCGGGACAGGGATTGGGCGAGACCCAGTACTTC. This codes for CASSSGQGLGETQYF.

The chain recombines TRBV5-1 with TRBJ1-2, with 7 bases that match TRBD1. There are 14 residues in the CDR3. Trimming cost V 4 bases and J 6 bases; bases outside gene matches: 9. CDR1 and CDR2 from the germline V gene are SGHRS and YFSETQ. CDR3 nucleotide sequence: TGCGCCAGCAGCCAAACAGGGGAGAAGGATGGCTACACCTTC. Translated, it gives CASSQTGEKDGYTF.

This chain uses TRBV5-4 with TRBJ2-7; D uncertain. Germline V gene sequence: CDR1 SGHNT, CDR2 YYREEE (reference sequence). This CDR3 has 14 amino acids. Trimming shortened V by 4 bases and J by 2 bases, and 13 bases separated the two germline ends. The CDR3 region is CASSPNNSPYEQYF. CDR3 nucleotides: TGTGCCAGCAGCCCCAATAACAGCCCCTACGAGCAGTACTTC.

CDR3 sequence (DNA): TGTGCCAGCAGAGTAGCGGGGACAGTTTATAATTCACCCCTCCACTTT. Its translation: CASRVAGTVYNSPLHF. This chain joins TRBV25-1 and TRBJ1-6, with 7 bases aligning to TRBD1. The ends lost 6 bases at V and 4 bases at J; junction bases unmatched: 9. This CDR3 has 16 amino acids. CDR1 is MGHDK and CDR2 is SYGVNS in the germline V gene. The full variable domain, with the rest looked up from reference TRBV25-1 and TRBJ1-6, is EADIYQTPRYLVIGTGKKITLECSQTMGHDKMYWYQQDPGMELHLIHYSYGVNSTEKGDLSSESTVSRIRTEHFPLTLESARPSHTSQYLCASRVAGTVYNSPLHFGNGTRLTVT.

Comments on this clonotype: A junction boundary mismatches the germline segment, possibly from a read error. The genes are TRBV30 and TRBJ2-2; perhaps TRBD2 as D (6 bases). This CDR3 has 12 residues. CDR1 and CDR2 (germline): GTSNPN, SVGIG (reference sequence). As DNA, the CDR3 is TGTGCCTGGAATCCCATAACCGGGGGGCTGTTTTTT. Protein product: CAWNPITGGLFF.

This chain uses TRBV7-3 with TRBJ2-6; no clear D. The CDR3 runs to 17 residues. With 1 base removed from V and 0 bases from J, the gap between germline ends came to 10 bases. CDR1 is SGHTA, CDR2 FQGTGA, per germline. The DNA for the CDR3 is TGTGCCAGCAGCTTAAGGGCACAGAGCTCTGGGGCCAACGTCCTGACTTTC. As protein: CASSLRAQSSGANVLTF. Full variable domain (outside the CDR3, taken from reference TRBV7-3 and TRBJ2-6): GAGVSQTPSNKVTEKGKYVELRCDPISGHTALYWYRQSLGQGPEFLIYFQGTGAADDSGLPNDRFFAVRPEGSVSTLKIQRTERGDSAVYLCASSLRAQSSGANVLTFGAGSRLTVL.